This entry lists 18 T cell receptor beta chains sequenced from one sample in a study of human T cells and chemical hapten exposure. This sample's time point: pre-sensitization, week 0. Described treatment: therapeutic diphenylcyclopropenone sensitization with weekly scalp DPC. TCRdb independently ran MiXCR on the RACE reads; one entry per CDR3 protein. The sample holds around 380,000 distinct CDR3 sequences; about 5% are singletons and the top ten take around 8.6%. This sample comprised whole blood, obtained in connection with sensitization to the hapten diphenylcyclopropenone (DPC). Source of these receptors: a young woman with alopecia areata. Some clones in this sample may be carry-over from other donors' samples.

The table lists this clonotype with many counts. The chain links TRBV7-9 to TRBJ1-1; D is unresolved. Germline values: CDR1 SEHNR, CDR2 FQNEAQ (reference sequence). The V end lost 7 bases, the J end lost 0 bases, and 9 bases lay between the germline ends. This CDR3 region has 13 residues. CDR3 loop: CASKEGMNTEAFF. In DNA form, the CDR3 reads TGTGCCAGCAAGGAGGGAATGAACACTGAAGCTTTCTTT.

This clonotype was seen a handful of times. This sequence joins TRBV9 and TRBJ1-1; D not certain. Trimming took 0 bases from V and 7 from J, leaving 4 bases between them. This CDR3 is built from 11 residues. Germline V lookup: CDR1 SGDLS, CDR2 YYNGEE. This CDR3 reads CASSVGDEAFF. CDR3 DNA: TGTGCCAGCAGCGTAGGTGATGAAGCTTTCTTT.

The chain couples TRBV5-6 to TRBJ2-5; 7 bases align to TRBD1. This CDR3 has 16 residues. V was clipped by 3 bases and J by 4 bases; unmatched bases: 12. Germline assignment: CDR1 SGHDT and CDR2 YYEEEE. The CDR3 DNA follows: TGTGCCAGCAGCTCCGACCTCTCGACAGGGTTAGAGACCCAGTACTTC. Protein product: CASSSDLSTGLETQYF.

V gene TRBV9 combines with J gene TRBJ1-1, with 9 bases aligning to TRBD1. Germline V gene lookup returns CDR1 SGDLS and CDR2 YYNGEE. This CDR3 is built from 13 residues. The V gene end was trimmed by 4 bases and the J gene end by 7 bases; junction bases not matched to a gene: 5. In nucleotides, the CDR3 is TGTGCCAGCAGCAGAGGACAGGGGTTTGAAGCTTTCTTT. Protein product: CASSRGQGFEAFF. The variable domain in full, with the rest retrieved from reference TRBV9 and TRBJ1-1, is DSGVTQTPKHLITATGQRVTLRCSPRSGDLSVYWYQQSLDQGLQFLIQYYNGEERAKGNILERFSAQQFPDLHSELNLSSLELGDSALYFCASSRGQGFEAFFGQGTRLTVV.

This clonotype was seen repeatedly, ten times or more. The J gene is TRBJ1-6, the V gene TRBV7-9; D is unclear. Germline CDR1 is SEHNR and CDR2 is FQNEAQ (reference sequence). Trimming removed 4 bases at V and 10 bases at J, with 14 bases between. The CDR3 is made up of 14 amino acids. The CDR3 here is CASSYWGERSPLHF. CDR3 coding DNA: TGTGCCAGCAGCTACTGGGGAGAAAGATCACCCCTCCACTTT.

This clonotype was recorded many times. The chain is built from TRBV6-5 and TRBJ1-4; no clear D. This CDR3 comprises 12 residues. V shed 6 bases and J shed 3 bases, with 5 bases lying between them. CDR1 is MNHEY, CDR2 SVGAGI, per germline. Written as DNA, the CDR3 is TGTGCCAGCAGGCGGGCTAATGAAAAACTGTTTTTT. This codes for CASRRANEKLFF.

J is TRBJ2-1 and V is TRBV3-1; the D call may be TRBD1 or TRBD2 (5 bases each). Trimming took 4 bases from V and 6 from J, leaving 10 bases between them. This CDR3 has 13 residues. CDR1 LGHDT and CDR2 YNNKEL come from the germline V gene (reference sequence). The CDR3 DNA reads as TGTGCCAGCAGCCCCCCAGGGACCAATGAGCAGTTCTTC. It codes for CASSPPGTNEQFF.

This clonotype was found many times. The V and J genes are TRBV7-9 and TRBJ1-4; D remains ambiguous. Germline V gene lookup returns CDR1 SEHNR and CDR2 FQNEAQ (reference sequence). V shed 1 base and J shed 0 bases, with 6 bases lying between them. The CDR3 has 15 amino acids. This CDR3 reads CASSLGISTNEKLFF. The CDR3 bases are TGTGCCAGCAGCTTAGGGATATCAACTAATGAAAAACTGTTTTTT.

This clonotype has at least ten counts. The rearrangement uses TRBV18 and TRBJ2-3; 9 positions agree with TRBD2. The CDR3 is 14 residues long. Germline V gene sequence: CDR1 KGHSH, CDR2 LQKENI. Trimming took 6 bases from V and 2 from J; bases not matched to a gene: 3. The CDR3 DNA is TGTGCCAGCTCCGTAGCGGGGGCCACAGATACGCAGTATTTT. Protein sequence: CASSVAGATDTQYF.

The chain joins TRBV20-1 to TRBJ1-2; D remains ambiguous. CDR3 length: 13 residues. Germline CDR1 DFQATT, CDR2 SNEGSKA (reference sequence). The V end was cut by 3 bases, the J end by 2 bases, with 10 bases between. The CDR3: CSASVRENYGYTF. CDR3 DNA: TGCAGTGCTAGTGTTAGGGAAAACTATGGCTACACCTTC.

In its sample, this clonotype was seen many times. V usage is TRBV4-2 and J usage is TRBJ1-1; 8 nucleotides line up with TRBD1. V lost 4 bases and J lost 4; bases outside the gene matches: 5. The germline gives CDR1 LGHNA, CDR2 YNFKEQ. The CDR3 has 14 amino acids. Here the CDR3 DNA reads TGTGCCAGCAGCCCCCGGACAGGGTCCACTGAAGCTTTCTTT. Translating gives CASSPRTGSTEAFF.

The chain combines TRBV5-4 with TRBJ2-2, with D perhaps being TRBD1 or TRBD2 (5 bases each). The germline CDR1 and CDR2 sequences are SGHNT and YYREEE (reference sequence). Trimming cost V 2 bases and J 7 bases, with 15 bases left between them. The CDR3 loop spans 15 amino acids. The CDR3 DNA sequence: TGTGCCAGCAGCTTCCGCCAGGGACGAGGCGGGGAGCTGTTTTTT. Its translation: CASSFRQGRGGELFF. Full variable domain (missing parts from reference TRBV5-4 and TRBJ2-2): ETGVTQSPTHLIKTRGQQVTLRCSSQSGHNTVSWYQQALGQGPQFIFQYYREEENGRGNFPPRFSGLQFPNYSSELNVNALELDDSALYLCASSFRQGRGGELFFGEGSRLTVL.

The chain is built from TRBV27 and TRBJ2-5; D is perhaps TRBD1 (6 bases). The germline V gene has CDR1 MNHEY and CDR2 SMNVEV (reference sequence). Trimming left V 5 bases short and J 1 base short, with 20 bases between. The CDR3 is 17 amino acids. The CDR3 DNA is TGTGCCAGCAGTGGGGGATTGGACAGTAGAGGCCAAGAGACCCAGTACTTC. Protein: CASSGGLDSRGQETQYF.

This chain joins TRBV27 and TRBJ2-7, with D perhaps TRBD2 (5 bases). Germline loops: CDR1 MNHEY, CDR2 SMNVEV (reference sequence). The V end was cut by 7 bases, the J end by 5 bases, with 21 bases between. The CDR3 runs 15 residues. In DNA, the CDR3 is TGTGCCAGCACAGACGCTGGACTTCCCCGAAACGAGCAGTACTTC. This gives the protein CASTDAGLPRNEQYF.

This clonotype was detected many times. The rearrangement uses TRBV12-5 and TRBJ1-5; 12 bases agree with TRBD1. The length of the CDR3 is 18 residues. V gave up 6 bases and J gave up 0 bases; unmatched junction bases: 9. Germline V gene data show CDR1 as LGHNT and CDR2 as FRNRAP. The CDR3 bases are TGTGCTAGTGGACGACGGGGACAGGGGGCGCTTAGCAATCAGCCCCAGCATTTT. This encodes CASGRRGQGALSNQPQHF. Complete variable domain (other parts from reference TRBV12-5 and TRBJ1-5): DARVTQTPRHKVTEMGQEVTMRCQPILGHNTVFWYRQTMMQGLELLAYFRNRAPLDDSGMPKDRFSAEMPDATLATLKIQPSEPRDSAVYFCASGRRGQGALSNQPQHFGDGTRLSIL.

This clonotype was observed at least ten times. The chain couples TRBV2 to TRBJ1-1; the match to TRBD1 covers 9 bases. After removal of 6 bases from V and 5 bases from J, the junction contained 10 bases not matched to a gene. The length of the CDR3 is 15 residues. Germline V gene data show CDR1 as SNHLY and CDR2 as FYNNEI. The CDR3 region is CASRSRQGDGTEAFF. The DNA of the CDR3 is TGTGCCAGCAGGTCACGACAGGGGGATGGTACTGAAGCTTTCTTT.

V and J are TRBV5-6 and TRBJ1-6; TRBD1 might be the D (5 bases). Germline lookup yields CDR1 SGHDT and CDR2 YYEEEE. The CDR3 spans 14 residues. V lost 2 bases to trimming and J lost 14 bases, with 17 bases between them. CDR3 loop: CASSFDTGGGALHF. CDR3 nucleotides: TGTGCCAGCAGCTTTGATACAGGCGGTGGGGCCCTCCACTTT.

This clonotype occurred many times. The V gene is TRBV20-1, the J gene TRBJ2-7, with TRBD1 identical over 7 bases. V was clipped by 6 bases and J by 1 base; unmatched bases: 9. Per the germline V gene, CDR1 is DFQATT and CDR2 is SNEGSKA (reference sequence). The CDR3 totals 14 residues. Written as DNA, the CDR3 is TGCAGTGCAATCCGGGACAGTGAATCCTACGAGCAGTACTTC. This translates into CSAIRDSESYEQYF.